This entry is about one T cell receptor beta chain. There is no known antigen for this receptor. Base quality data are lacking; no much larger clone is found one base away. TCRbeta CDR3 regions were amplified from genomic DNA by means of the immunoSEQ Assay, a bias-controlled multiplex PCR. On the authors' methods: Within the assay, amplification of reference gene primers was used to estimate how many nucleated cells each sample contained. To quantify the absolute abundance of each unique TCRbeta CDR3 rearrangement, sequence reads were collapsed and filtered. For each sample, productive Simpson clonality was calculated as the square root of Simpson's diversity index across productive rearrangements. Not all clones reach the TCRdb copy of this immuneACCESS table, which keeps in-frame sequences only. Checked studies attribute under half of the gap to unresolved V genes and leave the rest unexplained. V and J calls and clone size follow that table, whereas D and trimming were derived from the DNA. A total of 180,000 or so clones appear in this sample, around 83% of them only once. The ten biggest clones cover over 0.85% of the sample.

The collaborating institutions used their own protocols to collect whole blood in K2EDTA tubes. For TCRbeta analysis, collaborator samples were shipped as frozen whole blood, as isolated PBMCs, or as DNA extracted from either sample type. The data were obtained in a study of blood T cell repertoires in COVID-19 (TCRdb year 2020). Study-wide context: Collaborator samples came from the United States, Italy and Spain and covered acute and convalescent phases of COVID-19. HLA class I and class II types, where available, came from metadata supplied by the sample provider rather than from assay-based typing. The dataset comprised deeply sampled blood TCRbeta repertoires from subjects exposed to, actively infected with, or recovered from COVID-19. The prospective study material was composed of cDNA or gDNA derived from T cells, B-cell-depleted T cells, or PBMCs. Sample metadata almost always included a de-identified subject ID, COVID-19 status, age in years and sex. The samples were drawn from two sources: the first 160 participants of the ongoing ImmuneRACE study, and fewer than 1,500 subjects contributed by 6 global collaborators. A freely available public database, intended as a resource for researchers studying the immune response to SARS-CoV-2, is where the repertoires were released.

Study-wide conclusions, independent of this receptor: The amount of clinical and demographic metadata varied by source and participant and was provided uncurated.

This receptor was taken from a man younger than 35 with acute or convalescent COVID-19. Source material: peripheral blood.

The nucleotide sequence reads as follows: TGTGCCAGCAGCAATACCCCACCGGGACTAGCGGGGGGGGATACGCAGTATTTT. It is translated as CASSNTPPGLAGGDTQYF. The rearrangement combines TRBV27 with TRBJ2-3; 16 central bases correspond to TRBD2. The germline V gene (reference sequence) specifies MNHEY as CDR1 and SMNVEV as CDR2. The CDR3, cysteine through phenylalanine, is 18 amino acids long. Only the CDR3 region is kept as DNA, spanning 54 bases read in frame from base 1. V and J are trimmed by 6 bases and 6 bases, and the gene matches miss 12 bases of the junction.